This T cell receptor (beta chain) originates from a study of cytomegalovirus exposure and HLA in healthy donors. The study ran its PCR with 60 Vbeta and 13 Jbeta primers. Measured with immunoSEQ multiplex PCR; TCRdb has only the in-frame clones, and not every one. The data hold over 150,000 clones, with 75% to 85% observed a single time. This clone turned up a few times. The sequencing sample was made of PBMCs. The TCR sequence derives from a man in his thirties or forties in good health and CMV-seropositive.

The CDR3 region has the DNA TGTGCCACCGGGTTTGACAGGGCAGGTCGGACTGAAGCTTTCTTT. Its translation is CATGFDRAGRTEAFF. The chain couples TRBV7-9 to TRBJ1-1; TRBD1 matches at 7 bases. Germline V gene data show CDR1 as SEHNR and CDR2 as FQNEAQ (reference sequence). This CDR3 comprises 15 residues. The trim removed 10 bases at V and 5 bases at J, leaving 16 bases unmatched.